This TCR beta chain was retrieved from a study of cytotoxic CD8 clonotypes in ibrutinib-treated CLL (dated by TCRdb to the early 2020s). With respect to the entire study: In this cohort, more than 14 patients were treatment-naive and fewer than 13 were relapsed/refractory, while 17 to 18 had unmutated IGHV. All remission and progressive disease samples were collected while patients were still receiving ibrutinib. Partial responses were observed in about 25 patients and complete responses in 2; after a median follow-up of roughly 62 months, remission was maintained in roughly 15 patients and progression was observed in roughly twelve. Of the 86 participants in the trial, about 25 had longitudinal samples available. On average, each sample yielded about 250,000 productive templates and around 100,000 productive rearrangements. Cryopreserved peripheral blood mononuclear cells were obtained prior to treatment, at the time of response, and at either disease progression or sustained remission. Samples at response were collected after a median of about 13 months of treatment, with a range of about 6 to 36 months.

The CDR3 runs 16 amino acids, cysteine and phenylalanine included. Only the CDR3 portion is preserved as DNA: 48 bases, with reading frame beginning at the first base. The germline V gene specifies SGHAT as CDR1 and FQNNGV as CDR2. The germline V end is reduced by 4 bases and the J end by 5 bases; junction bases left unmatched: 10. The time point label, as the study defines it: about twelve months on ibrutinib. For TCR beta library preparation, around 2 micrograms of genomic DNA were isolated from cryopreserved PBMCs. Longitudinal blood samples from CLL patients on ibrutinib monotherapy underwent high-throughput TCR beta sequencing. The patients were enrolled in a single-center, open-label phase 2 trial of ibrutinib monotherapy. A MiSeq instrument was used for deep resolution sequencing, which targeted depths ranging from 1 in 1 million up to 1 in 200,000 T cells, with coverage averaging 10x for each clonotype. The immunoSEQ hsTCRB Kit was used to generate the TCR beta libraries. Per the source publication's procedure: The data were analyzed with ImmunoSEQ Analyzer and ImmunoSEQ Data Assistant, and V, D and J gene assignments followed IMGT definitions. Clonality was computed as one minus normalized Shannon entropy of productive rearrangement frequencies, ranging from 0 to 1. Only overrepresented clonotypes making up at least 0.05% of each patient's repertoire were included in the public clonotype analysis. Thirteen age-matched healthy donor repertoires from immuneACCESS were used as controls for clonality. The immuneACCESS repertoire file appears here via TCRdb, limited to in-frame rearrangements. These files lack a portion of the clones; in checked studies, under half of the deficit traces to unresolved V genes, and the cause of the others is not known. D and trimming come from the DNA, and the V and J calls and clone size come from that table. The sample table records some 140,000 clones; 85% to 95% of these occur just once. Of the sample, approximately 11% is held by the ten largest clones.

To note about this clone: Its antigen is still unknown. It has no much larger one-base neighbor in the sample; base qualities were not kept.

Summary of the overall study and its limitations: Public clonotypes were found to be uncommon and were observed to contract or remain stable during treatment; the increase in clonality was shown to reflect expansion of private clonotypes at ibrutinib response. Clonality rose at ibrutinib response, remained stable during sustained remission, and dropped back toward baseline at progression. At baseline, clonality was higher than in age-matched healthy donors and showed a strong correlation with circulating CD8+ T-cell counts. Sampling times were not matched between sustained-remission and progressing patients, and lymph node repertoires were not studied.

Rearrangement joined TRBV11-2 to TRBJ2-7, and 11 bases in between align with TRBD2. The sequence was collected from a human donor with chronic lymphocytic leukemia. The material was PBMCs, obtained after 12 months of ibrutinib treatment. The CDR3 in this case is CASSWRLGTSGHEQYF. The nucleotides read TGTGCCAGCAGCTGGCGGCTCGGGACTAGCGGCCACGAGCAGTACTTC.